The 4 T cell receptor beta chains in this list originate from one sample, sequenced in a study of T cell repertoires in cytomegalovirus infection. MiXCR was run by TCRdb on the reads, yielding one entry per CDR3 protein. Of fewer than 950,000 distinct CDR3 sequences in the sample, around a third were seen once. No antigen has been identified for these receptors. Sample: cultured CD8+ T cells from PBMCs, taken from culture after CMV antigen stimulation. These receptors came from a human donor in good health (CMV status not recorded). Some clones in this sample may be carry-over from other donors' samples.

The DNA for the CDR3 is TGTGCCAGCAGCACGAAAGTTCGGAGGGGCTCTGGGGCCAACGTCCTGACTTTC. Translated: CASSTKVRRGSGANVLTF. The chain joins TRBV7-6 to TRBJ2-6; a weak D match, TRBD2 (6 bases). V shed 5 bases and J shed 0 bases, with 17 bases lying between them. CDR1 SGHVS and CDR2 FNYEAQ come from the germline V gene. CDR3 size: 18 residues.

This clonotype was counted a few times. The gene calls are TRBV6-2 or TRBV6-3 and TRBJ2-3; D unresolved. V was clipped by 2 bases and J by 7 bases, with 7 bases between them. The CDR3 contains 12 residues. The V gene's germline CDR1 is MNHEY and CDR2 SVGEGT. CDR3 residues: CASSYGPNTQYF. The CDR3 DNA follows: TGTGCCAGCAGTTACGGTCCTAATACGCAGTATTTT.

This chain joins TRBV14 and TRBJ2-7; possible D gene TRBD1, 5 bases. V was clipped by 1 base and J by 2 bases, with 12 bases between them. The CDR3 consists of 15 residues. The germline CDR1 and CDR2 sequences are SGHDN and FVKESK. CDR3 nucleotides: TGTGCCAGCAGCCAAGGGAATAGCAGGGCCTACGAGCAGTACGTC. Encoded protein: CASSQGNSRAYEQYV.

The rearrangement joins TRBV27 to TRBJ2-7; 7 bases fit TRBD1. Looked up from germline, CDR1 is MNHEY and CDR2 is SMNVEV (reference sequence). V lost 3 bases, J lost 3 bases, and 8 bases stayed unmatched. The CDR3 spans 15 residues. CDR3 coding DNA: TGTGCCAGCAGTTTGGCTACAGGGGATTACTACGAGCAGTACTTC. Amino acid sequence: CASSLATGDYYEQYF.